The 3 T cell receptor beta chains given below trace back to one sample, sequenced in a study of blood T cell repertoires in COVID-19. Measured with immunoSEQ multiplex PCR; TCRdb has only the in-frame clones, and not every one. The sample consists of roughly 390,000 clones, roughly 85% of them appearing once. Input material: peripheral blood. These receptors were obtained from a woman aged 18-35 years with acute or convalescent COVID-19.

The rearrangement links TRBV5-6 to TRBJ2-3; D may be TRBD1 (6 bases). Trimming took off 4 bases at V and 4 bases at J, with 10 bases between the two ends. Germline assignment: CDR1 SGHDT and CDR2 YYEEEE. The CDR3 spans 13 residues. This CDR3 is CASSTRGADTQYF. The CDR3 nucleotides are TGTGCCAGCAGCACCAGGGGTGCAGATACGCAGTATTTT. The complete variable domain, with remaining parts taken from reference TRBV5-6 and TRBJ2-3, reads DAGVTQSPTHLIKTRGQQVTLRCSPKSGHDTVSWYQQALGQGPQFIFQYYEEEERQRGNFPDRFSGHQFPNYSSELNVNALLLGDSALYLCASSTRGADTQYFGPGTRLTVL.

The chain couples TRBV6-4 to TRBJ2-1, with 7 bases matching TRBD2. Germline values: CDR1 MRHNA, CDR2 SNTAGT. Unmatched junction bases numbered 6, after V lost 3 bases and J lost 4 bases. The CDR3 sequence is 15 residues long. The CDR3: CASSEGEGPYNEQFF. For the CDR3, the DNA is TGTGCCAGCAGTGAGGGGGAGGGCCCGTACAATGAGCAGTTCTTC.

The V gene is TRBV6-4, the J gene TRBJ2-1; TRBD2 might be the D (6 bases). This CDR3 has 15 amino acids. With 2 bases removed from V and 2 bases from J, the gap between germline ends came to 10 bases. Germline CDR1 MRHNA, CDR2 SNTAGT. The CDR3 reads CASSDKAGPYNEQFF. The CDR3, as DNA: TGTGCCAGCAGTGACAAGGCGGGGCCCTACAATGAGCAGTTCTTC.